Described below is a single T cell receptor beta chain sequence and its context. This record belongs to a study of Ad26.COV2.S vaccination and SARS-CoV-2 variants. Study context: Dosing was one shot or two shots 56 days apart.

In germline, CDR1 is MGHDK, CDR2 SYGVNS. This CDR3 comprises 17 residues. V gave up 0 bases and J gave up 3 bases, with 16 bases separating them. As to treatment: approximately 18 received Ad26.COV2.S at low or high dose, single or two shots; about 5 received placebo; per-sample allocation not given. Sample collection was performed on day 63 after the first vaccine or placebo injection. Profiling relied on immunoSEQ multiplex PCR, and the TCRdb table lists in-frame clones only, not all of them. The sample shows hundreds of thousands of clones, over 75% of them seen only once. The sample here was peripheral blood, taken in a trial of Ad26.COV2.S vaccine versus placebo. The chain has TRBV25-1 and TRBJ2-3; D tentatively fits TRBD1 or TRBD2 (6 bases each). The sequence was collected from a person aged 18-60 years who received the Ad26.COV2.S COVID-19 vaccine or a placebo. The CDR3 region has the DNA TGTGCCAGCAGTGAATATGTCGGGGGCTCTGGAACAGATACGCAGTATTTT. Protein product: CASSEYVGGSGTDTQYF.